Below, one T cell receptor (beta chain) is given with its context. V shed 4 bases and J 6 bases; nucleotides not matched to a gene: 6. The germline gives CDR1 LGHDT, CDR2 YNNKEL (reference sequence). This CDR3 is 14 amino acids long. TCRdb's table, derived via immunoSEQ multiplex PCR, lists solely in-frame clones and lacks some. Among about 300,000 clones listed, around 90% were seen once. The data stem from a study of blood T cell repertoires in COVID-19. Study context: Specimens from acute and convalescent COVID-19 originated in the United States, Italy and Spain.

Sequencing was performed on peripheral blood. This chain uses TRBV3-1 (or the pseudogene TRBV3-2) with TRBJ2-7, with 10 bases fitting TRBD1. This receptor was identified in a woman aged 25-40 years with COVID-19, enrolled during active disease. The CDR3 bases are TGTGCCAGCAGCCCAGACAGGGGGCCGCGCGAGCAGTACTTC. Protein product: CASSPDRGPREQYF.